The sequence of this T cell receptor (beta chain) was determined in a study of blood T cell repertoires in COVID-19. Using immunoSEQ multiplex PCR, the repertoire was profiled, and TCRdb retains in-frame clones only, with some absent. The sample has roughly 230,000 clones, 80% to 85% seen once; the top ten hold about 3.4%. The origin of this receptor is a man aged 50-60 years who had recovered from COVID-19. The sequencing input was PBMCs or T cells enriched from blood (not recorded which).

Here the CDR3 reads CSVQGSTYEQYF. The CDR3 DNA follows: TGCAGCGTCCAGGGGTCAACCTACGAGCAGTACTTC. V gene TRBV29-1 combines with J gene TRBJ2-7, with TRBD1 as a possible D gene (6 bases). The CDR3 is 12 residues long. The germline gives CDR1 SQVTM, CDR2 ANQGSEA. V was pared by 6 bases and J by 2 bases, with 11 bases between.